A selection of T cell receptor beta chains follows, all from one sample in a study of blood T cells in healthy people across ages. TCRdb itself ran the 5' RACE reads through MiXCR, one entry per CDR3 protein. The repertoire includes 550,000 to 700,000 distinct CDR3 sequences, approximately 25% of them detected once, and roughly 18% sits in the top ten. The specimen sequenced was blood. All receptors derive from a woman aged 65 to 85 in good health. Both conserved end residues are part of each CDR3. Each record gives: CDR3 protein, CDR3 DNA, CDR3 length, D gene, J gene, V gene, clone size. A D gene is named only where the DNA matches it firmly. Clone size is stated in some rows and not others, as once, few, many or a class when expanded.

CASRQGGTEAFF | TGTGCCAGTAGACAGGGTGGCACTGAAGCTTTCTTT | 12 | TRBD1 | TRBJ1-1 | TRBV3-1 | -
CASSPWDRGEVAKNIQYF | TGTGCCAGCAGCCCCTGGGATAGGGGCGAGGTAGCCAAAAACATTCAGTACTTC | 18 | - | TRBJ2-4 | TRBV7-2 | -
CASSTRLAGGAQYF | TGTGCCAGCAGTACCCGACTAGCGGGGGGGGCGCAGTATTTT | 14 | TRBD2 | TRBJ2-3 | TRBV27 | few
CASSPRLAGADEQFF | TGCGCCAGCAGCCCGCGACTAGCGGGGGCTGATGAGCAGTTCTTC | 15 | TRBD2 | TRBJ2-1 | TRBV5-1 | few
CASSKSLGILVSDYNEQFF | TGCGCCAGCAGCAAGTCACTAGGGATTTTGGTCTCTGACTACAATGAGCAGTTCTTC | 19 | - | TRBJ2-1 | TRBV5-1 | -
CASSEGQGAYNQPQHF | TGCGCCAGCAGCGAGGGACAGGGGGCGTACAATCAGCCCCAGCATTTT | 16 | TRBD1 | TRBJ1-5 | TRBV5-1 | few
CSATGTLQETQYF | TGCAGTGCCACAGGGACTCTTCAAGAGACCCAGTACTTC | 13 | - | TRBJ2-5 | TRBV20-1 | few
CASSPGTGYYNEQFF | TGTGCCAGCAGCCCCGGGACAGGGTATTACAATGAGCAGTTCTTC | 15 | TRBD1 | TRBJ2-1 | TRBV2 | -
CASSLLAGALQFF | TGTGCCAGCAGCTTACTGGCGGGGGCCCTTCAGTTCTTC | 13 | - | TRBJ2-1 | TRBV7-9 | -
CSGSSSTGELFF | TGCAGCGGTAGTTCGAGTACCGGGGAGCTGTTTTTT | 12 | - | TRBJ2-2 | TRBV29-1 | -
CASSQDPGALGYGYTF | TGCGCCAGCAGCCAAGACCCCGGGGCCCTCGGCTATGGCTACACCTTC | 16 | - | TRBJ1-2 | TRBV4-3 | few
CATSAGAAIPLTF | TGTGCCACCAGTGCGGGGGCCGCAATTCCTCTCACCTTC | 13 | - | TRBJ1-2 | TRBV24-1 | -
CASSRRSGTSAHSYEQYF | TGTGCCAGCAGTCGCCGCTCCGGGACTAGCGCTCACTCCTACGAGCAGTACTTC | 18 | TRBD2 | TRBJ2-7 | TRBV12-3/TRBV12-4 | -
CASSLEDRGSEAFF | TGTGCCAGCAGCTTAGAGGACAGGGGTTCTGAAGCTTTCTTT | 14 | TRBD1 | TRBJ1-1 | TRBV7-9 | few
CSALAGVQETQYF | TGCAGTGCCCTAGCGGGGGTTCAAGAGACCCAGTACTTC | 13 | TRBD2 | TRBJ2-5 | TRBV20-1 | few
CASSPPRGNTGELFF | TGTGCCAGCAGCCCTCCCAGGGGGAACACCGGGGAGCTGTTTTTT | 15 | - | TRBJ2-2 | TRBV28 | few
CASSPPGQRDEQYF | TGTGCCAGCAGTCCACCGGGACAGAGGGACGAGCAGTACTTC | 14 | TRBD1 | TRBJ2-7 | TRBV6-5 | -
CSAVPRTSALSNEQFF | TGCAGTGCAGTCCCGAGGACTAGCGCCCTGTCCAATGAGCAGTTCTTC | 16 | TRBD2 | TRBJ2-1 | TRBV20-1 | few
CASSLDSGRYGYTF | TGTGCCAGCAGCTTAGACAGCGGTCGGTATGGCTACACCTTC | 14 | - | TRBJ1-2 | TRBV7-2 | -
CASAWGENYGYTF | TGTGCCAGTGCTTGGGGGGAGAACTATGGCTACACCTTC | 13 | - | TRBJ1-2 | TRBV7-2 | -
CASSLAFSGGLNEQFF | TGTGCCAGCAGCTTAGCGTTTAGCGGGGGGCTTAATGAGCAGTTCTTC | 16 | TRBD2 | TRBJ2-1 | TRBV7-2 | -
CASSQVAGEQFF | TGTGCCAGCAGCCAAGTTGCCGGGGAGCAGTTCTTC | 12 | - | TRBJ2-1 | TRBV14 | -
CSVDPPAGGETQYF | TGCAGCGTTGATCCCCCGGCAGGGGGAGAGACCCAGTACTTC | 14 | TRBD1 | TRBJ2-5 | TRBV29-1 | few
CASSPDVGTVQYF | TGTGCCAGCAGCCCGGATGTGGGAACCGTTCAGTACTTC | 13 | - | TRBJ2-7 | TRBV5-4 | few
CATSIRQGYNEQFF | TGTGCCACCAGCATCCGACAGGGCTACAATGAGCAGTTCTTC | 14 | TRBD1 | TRBJ2-1 | TRBV15 | -
CASRINPQYEQYF | TGTGCCAGCAGGATCAACCCCCAGTACGAGCAGTACTTC | 13 | - | TRBJ2-7 | TRBV6-1 | -
CASSSHRVKSSYEQYF | TGTGCCAGCAGTTCACACAGGGTAAAGAGCTCCTACGAGCAGTACTTC | 16 | - | TRBJ2-7 | TRBV6-2/TRBV6-3 | few
CASSLAVNANTGELFF | TGCGCCAGCAGCTTGGCGGTCAACGCGAACACCGGGGAGCTGTTTTTT | 16 | - | TRBJ2-2 | TRBV5-1 | -
CTSSLTAGASEQFF | TGCACCAGCAGCTTGACGGCAGGGGCGAGTGAGCAGTTCTTC | 14 | - | TRBJ2-1 | TRBV5-1 | -
CASSLGVSQQETQYF | TGTGCCAGCAGCTTAGGGGTGTCGCAACAAGAGACCCAGTACTTC | 15 | - | TRBJ2-5 | TRBV7-6 | -
CASSIQTQETQYF | TGTGCCAGTAGTATCCAGACCCAAGAGACCCAGTACTTC | 13 | - | TRBJ2-5 | TRBV19 | few
CASSLGGFSGNTIYF | TGTGCCAGCAGCCTGGGGGGTTTCTCTGGAAACACCATATATTTT | 15 | - | TRBJ1-3 | TRBV7-2 | -
CSALRDATNEKLFF | TGCAGTGCCCTGAGGGACGCGACTAATGAAAAACTGTTTTTT | 14 | - | TRBJ1-4 | TRBV20-1 | few
CASSQDLQGAGGTEAFF | TGTGCCAGCAGCCAAGATCTCCAGGGGGCGGGGGGCACTGAAGCTTTCTTT | 17 | TRBD1 | TRBJ1-1 | TRBV4-2 | -
CSARSGSDTGELFF | TGCAGTGCGAGGAGCGGGTCAGACACCGGGGAGCTGTTTTTT | 14 | - | TRBJ2-2 | TRBV20-1 | few
CASSVWSAGELFF | TGTGCCAGCAGCGTCTGGAGCGCCGGGGAGCTGTTTTTT | 13 | - | TRBJ2-2 | TRBV7-2 | -
CASSPWAGTESYEQYF | TGCGCCAGCAGCCCATGGGCCGGGACAGAATCCTACGAGCAGTACTTC | 16 | TRBD1 | TRBJ2-7 | TRBV5-1 | few
CASSLAGTGALYEQYF | TGTGCCAGCAGCTTAGCTGGGACGGGGGCCCTCTACGAGCAGTACTTC | 16 | - | TRBJ2-7 | TRBV7-2 | few
CASSYSTGGSYEQYF | TGTGCCAGCAGTTACTCGACCGGGGGTAGTTACGAGCAGTACTTC | 15 | - | TRBJ2-7 | TRBV6-5 | few
CASSESGRGAKNIQYF | TGTGCCAGCAGTGAATCGGGGAGGGGGGCCAAAAACATTCAGTACTTC | 16 | - | TRBJ2-4 | TRBV2 | -
CASRAPSGGAYNEQFF | TGTGCCAGCAGGGCCCCTAGCGGGGGGGCTTACAATGAGCAGTTCTTC | 16 | TRBD2 | TRBJ2-1 | TRBV7-2 | -
CASRRMGDQPQHF | TGTGCCAGCAGAAGGATGGGAGATCAGCCCCAGCATTTT | 13 | - | TRBJ1-5 | TRBV28 | few
CASSLDGGWVTEAFF | TGTGCCAGCAGCTTAGACGGGGGATGGGTTACTGAAGCTTTCTTT | 15 | - | TRBJ1-1 | TRBV7-2 | few
CASSQGQGIDTEAFF | TGTGCCAGCAGCCAGGGACAGGGGATCGACACTGAAGCTTTCTTT | 15 | TRBD1 | TRBJ1-1 | TRBV3-1 | few
CASSQGSGGVREQFF | TGTGCCAGCAGCCAAGGGAGCGGGGGGGTCCGTGAGCAGTTCTTC | 15 | TRBD2 | TRBJ2-1 | TRBV4-2 | few
CASSFGQSTDTQYF | TGCGCCAGCAGCTTTGGACAGAGCACAGATACGCAGTATTTT | 14 | - | TRBJ2-3 | TRBV5-1 | -
CASSSRLTQETQYF | TGTGCCAGCAGCTCACGACTGACCCAAGAGACCCAGTACTTC | 14 | - | TRBJ2-5 | TRBV7-9 | -
CASGNYDREEQFF | TGTGCCAGCGGCAACTACGACCGGGAGGAGCAGTTCTTC | 13 | - | TRBJ2-1 | TRBV7-2 | few
CSAKGKGNLYDSPLHF | TGCAGTGCTAAAGGGAAAGGGAACCTATATGATTCACCCCTCCACTTT | 16 | - | TRBJ1-6 | TRBV20-1 | -
CASGAGTSGPGEQFF | TGCGCCAGCGGCGCCGGGACTAGCGGCCCGGGAGAGCAGTTCTTC | 15 | TRBD2 | TRBJ2-1 | TRBV5-1 | -
CASSSGHTSYEQYF | TGTGCCAGCAGCTCTGGGCACACTTCCTACGAGCAGTACTTC | 14 | - | TRBJ2-7 | TRBV11-3 | few
CSARGGTGPYEQYF | TGCAGTGCTAGAGGGGGGACAGGCCCCTACGAGCAGTACTTC | 14 | TRBD1 | TRBJ2-7 | TRBV20-1 | -
CASSGSLSNPYNEQLF | TGTGCCAGCAGTGGGAGCCTCTCAAACCCTTACAATGAGCAGCTCTTC | 16 | - | TRBJ2-1 | TRBV6-1 | -
CASSYSGGRVAYGYTF | TGTGCCAGCAGTTACTCAGGGGGACGCGTTGCCTACGGCTACACCTTC | 16 | - | TRBJ1-2 | TRBV6-6 | -
CASSLGGGRETQYF | TGCGCCAGCAGCTTGGGCGGGGGGCGAGAGACCCAGTACTTC | 14 | TRBD2 | TRBJ2-5 | TRBV5-1 | many